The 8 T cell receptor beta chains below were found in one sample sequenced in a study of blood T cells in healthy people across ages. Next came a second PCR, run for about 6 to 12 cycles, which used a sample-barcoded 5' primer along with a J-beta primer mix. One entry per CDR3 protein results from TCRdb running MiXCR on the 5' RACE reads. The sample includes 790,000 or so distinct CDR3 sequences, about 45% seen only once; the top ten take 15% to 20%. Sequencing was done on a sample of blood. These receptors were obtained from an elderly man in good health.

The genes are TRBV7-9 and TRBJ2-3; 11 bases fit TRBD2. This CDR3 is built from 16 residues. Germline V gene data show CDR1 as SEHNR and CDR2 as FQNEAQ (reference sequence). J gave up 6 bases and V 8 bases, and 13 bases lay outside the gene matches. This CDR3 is CASSKLTSGSEDTQYF. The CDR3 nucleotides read TGTGCCAGCTCCAAACTAACTAGCGGGAGTGAGGATACGCAGTATTTT.

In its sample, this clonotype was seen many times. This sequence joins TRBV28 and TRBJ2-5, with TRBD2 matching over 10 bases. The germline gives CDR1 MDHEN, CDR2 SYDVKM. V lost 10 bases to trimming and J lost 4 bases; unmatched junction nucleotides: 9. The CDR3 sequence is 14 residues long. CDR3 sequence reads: CATKTSGFTETQYF. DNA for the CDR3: TGTGCCACCAAGACTAGCGGGTTTACAGAGACCCAGTACTTC.

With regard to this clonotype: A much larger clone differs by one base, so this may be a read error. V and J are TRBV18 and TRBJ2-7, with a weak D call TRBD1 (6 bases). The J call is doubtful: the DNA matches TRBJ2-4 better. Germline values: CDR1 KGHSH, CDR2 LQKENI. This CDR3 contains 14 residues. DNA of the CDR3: TGTGCCAGCTCACCAAAGGAAGGGGGTAGCATTCAGTACTTC. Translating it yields CASSPKEGGSIQYF.

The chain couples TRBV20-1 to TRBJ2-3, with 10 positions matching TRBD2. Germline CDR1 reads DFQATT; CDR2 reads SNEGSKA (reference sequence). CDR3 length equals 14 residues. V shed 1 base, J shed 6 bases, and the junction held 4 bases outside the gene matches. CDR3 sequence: CSARVSGRPDTQYF. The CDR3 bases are TGCAGTGCTAGAGTTAGCGGGAGGCCGGATACGCAGTATTTT.

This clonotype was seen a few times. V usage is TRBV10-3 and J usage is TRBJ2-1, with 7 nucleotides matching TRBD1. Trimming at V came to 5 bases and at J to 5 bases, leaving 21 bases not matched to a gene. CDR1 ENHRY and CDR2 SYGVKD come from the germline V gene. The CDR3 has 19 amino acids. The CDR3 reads CAISPRDSKSSGRDNEQFF. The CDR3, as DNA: TGTGCCATCAGTCCTAGGGACAGCAAATCGTCGGGTAGGGACAATGAGCAGTTCTTC.

The CDR3 region is CATSGRLVGQETQYF. For the CDR3, the DNA is TGTGCCACCTCTGGTAGACTAGTAGGTCAAGAGACCCAGTACTTC. The chain links TRBV19 to TRBJ2-5, with D possibly being TRBD2 (6 bases). The CDR3 has 15 amino acids. From germline, CDR1 is LNHDA and CDR2 SQIVND (reference sequence). V was cut by 10 bases and J by 2 bases, with 20 bases left in between.

The CDR3 sequence: CASSFRGITYNEQFF. The CDR3 DNA follows: TGTGCCAGCAGTTTCAGGGGCATAACGTACAATGAGCAGTTCTTC. The chain combines TRBV6-2 or TRBV6-3 with TRBJ2-1; TRBD1 is a possible D gene (6 bases). Germline V gene sequence: CDR1 MNHEY, CDR2 SVGEGT. The CDR3 totals 15 residues. Trimming removed 4 bases from V and 4 bases from J, with 14 bases in between.

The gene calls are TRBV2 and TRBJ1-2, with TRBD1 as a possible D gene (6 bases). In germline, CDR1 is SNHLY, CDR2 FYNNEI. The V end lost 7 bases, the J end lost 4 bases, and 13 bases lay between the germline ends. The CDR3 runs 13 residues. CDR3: CASTGTTLYGYTF. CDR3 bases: TGTGCCAGCACCGGGACAACACTCTATGGCTACACCTTC.